This is a list of T cell receptor beta chains from one sample in a study of blood T cells in healthy people across ages. TCRdb used MiXCR to reprocess the 5' RACE reads, holding one entry per CDR3 protein. The data show 1.5 million to 2 million distinct CDR3 sequences, roughly two fifths seen once. The sample was blood. These receptors all stem from a human donor in good health. Each CDR3 is given with its conserved first and last residue. A D gene is named only where the DNA matches it firmly. A row's size may be missing; if present it is once, few, many or a size class.

cdr3_nt: TGTGCCAGCAGCCAAGGGGGCGACATCTACGAGCAGTACTTC
cdr3_aa: CASSQGGDIYEQYF
j_call: TRBJ2-7
d_call: TRBD1
v_call: TRBV7-2
cdr3_length: 14
clone_size: NA

cdr3_nt: TGTGCCACCAGCGGAGATTCGGCGAAGCGGGCCTACAATGAGCAGTTCTTC
cdr3_aa: CATSGDSAKRAYNEQFF
j_call: TRBJ2-1
d_call: NA
v_call: TRBV15
cdr3_length: 17
clone_size: once

cdr3_nt: TGTGCCAGCAGCCAAGATATCAGGGCTAGCGGGGGGTATGGCGAGCAGTACTTC
cdr3_aa: CASSQDIRASGGYGEQYF
j_call: TRBJ2-7
d_call: TRBD2
v_call: TRBV4-2
cdr3_length: 18
clone_size: NA

cdr3_nt: TGTGCCGCGAGGACGGATTTCAACACCGGGGAGCTGTTTTTT
cdr3_aa: CAARTDFNTGELFF
j_call: TRBJ2-2
d_call: NA
v_call: TRBV15
cdr3_length: 14
clone_size: NA

cdr3_nt: TGTGCCAGCAGTCTCACTTATAGCAATCAGCCCCAGCATTTT
cdr3_aa: CASSLTYSNQPQHF
j_call: TRBJ1-5
d_call: NA
v_call: TRBV6-6
cdr3_length: 14
clone_size: few

cdr3_nt: TGCGCCAGCAGCCAAGGTGGGGGCCGAGGTGAGCAGTTCTTC
cdr3_aa: CASSQGGGRGEQFF
j_call: TRBJ2-1
d_call: NA
v_call: TRBV4-1
cdr3_length: 14
clone_size: NA

cdr3_nt: TGCAGTGCTAGCCAAACTAGCGGGGGGTCGCAAAAGTACAATGAGCAGTTCTTC
cdr3_aa: CSASQTSGGSQKYNEQFF
j_call: TRBJ2-1
d_call: TRBD2
v_call: TRBV20-1
cdr3_length: 18
clone_size: few

cdr3_nt: TGTGCCAGCAGTTACGATCAAACGGAAATCTATGGCTACACCTTC
cdr3_aa: CASSYDQTEIYGYTF
j_call: TRBJ1-2
d_call: NA
v_call: TRBV28
cdr3_length: 15
clone_size: NA

cdr3_nt: TGTGCCACCAGCGAAACAGGGGATGATGTCAATCAGCCCCAGCATTTT
cdr3_aa: CATSETGDDVNQPQHF
j_call: TRBJ1-5
d_call: TRBD1
v_call: TRBV15
cdr3_length: 16
clone_size: NA

cdr3_nt: TGTGCCAGCAGTGGATTAAAGGGCCGGGTTGACTCTGGGGCCAACGTCCTGACTTTC
cdr3_aa: CASSGLKGRVDSGANVLTF
j_call: TRBJ2-6
d_call: NA
v_call: TRBV6-2/TRBV6-3
cdr3_length: 19
clone_size: few

cdr3_nt: TGTGCCAGCGCCTCCAACAGATACAATGAGCAGTTCTTC
cdr3_aa: CASASNRYNEQFF
j_call: TRBJ2-1
d_call: NA
v_call: TRBV13
cdr3_length: 13
clone_size: NA

cdr3_nt: TGCAGTGCTGGAGGACTAGCGGGGAACCAAGAGACCCAGTACTTC
cdr3_aa: CSAGGLAGNQETQYF
j_call: TRBJ2-5
d_call: TRBD2
v_call: TRBV20-1
cdr3_length: 15
clone_size: few

cdr3_nt: TGTGCCAGCACCGACGGACTAGCGGGGGCCAGCACAGATACGCAGTATTTT
cdr3_aa: CASTDGLAGASTDTQYF
j_call: TRBJ2-3
d_call: TRBD2
v_call: TRBV7-9
cdr3_length: 17
clone_size: NA

cdr3_nt: TGTGCCAGCAGTGAATACGGTGAAGTGGGCTACAATGAGCAGTTCTTC
cdr3_aa: CASSEYGEVGYNEQFF
j_call: TRBJ2-1
d_call: NA
v_call: TRBV25-1
cdr3_length: 16
clone_size: NA

cdr3_nt: TGCGCCAGCAGCCAAGTCGTGTGGGGAGGGAGCCGCGTCAACTATGGCTACACCTTC
cdr3_aa: CASSQVVWGGSRVNYGYTF
j_call: TRBJ1-2
d_call: NA
v_call: TRBV4-3
cdr3_length: 19
clone_size: few

cdr3_nt: TGCGCCAGCAGCCAAGATCCTACAGGGTGGGAGACCCAGTACTTC
cdr3_aa: CASSQDPTGWETQYF
j_call: TRBJ2-5
d_call: NA
v_call: TRBV4-3
cdr3_length: 15
clone_size: NA

cdr3_nt: TGTGCCAGCAGCACGGGACTAGCGGGGGGGCCCCCCTACATAAATGAGCAGTTCTTC
cdr3_aa: CASSTGLAGGPPYINEQFF
j_call: TRBJ2-1
d_call: TRBD2
v_call: TRBV13
cdr3_length: 19
clone_size: NA

cdr3_nt: TGTGCCAGCAGTTCGAGCAGGGGGTTATACAATGAGCAGTACTTC
cdr3_aa: CASSSSRGLYNEQYF
j_call: TRBJ2-4
d_call: TRBD1
v_call: TRBV27
cdr3_length: 15
clone_size: NA

cdr3_nt: TGCAGTGCTTGGACAGGGGGGAATCAGCCCCAGCATTTT
cdr3_aa: CSAWTGGNQPQHF
j_call: TRBJ1-5
d_call: TRBD1
v_call: TRBV20-1
cdr3_length: 13
clone_size: few

cdr3_nt: TGTGCCATCAGTGAGTCAAGGGGTCACACCGAAGCTTTCTTT
cdr3_aa: CAISESRGHTEAFF
j_call: TRBJ1-1
d_call: NA
v_call: TRBV10-3
cdr3_length: 14
clone_size: NA

cdr3_nt: TGCAGCGTTGAAGGGTTCGCTACCTCTTCCTACGAGCAGTACTTC
cdr3_aa: CSVEGFATSSYEQYF
j_call: TRBJ2-7
d_call: NA
v_call: TRBV29-1
cdr3_length: 15
clone_size: few

cdr3_nt: TGCAGTGCTAGAGATTCCGGCGGCTACTACGAGCAGTACTTC
cdr3_aa: CSARDSGGYYEQYF
j_call: TRBJ2-7
d_call: NA
v_call: TRBV20-1
cdr3_length: 14
clone_size: few

cdr3_nt: TGCAGCGTTGGTCGGTGGGCTAGCGGGGGGGGCGAGCAGTACTTC
cdr3_aa: CSVGRWASGGGEQYF
j_call: TRBJ2-7
d_call: TRBD2
v_call: TRBV29-1
cdr3_length: 15
clone_size: NA

cdr3_nt: TGTGCCAGCAGCCAAGAAGGACCCAACTATGGCTACACCTTC
cdr3_aa: CASSQEGPNYGYTF
j_call: TRBJ1-2
d_call: NA
v_call: TRBV4-2
cdr3_length: 14
clone_size: NA

cdr3_nt: TGCAGTGCTAGAGATTGGGCTAGCGGGGGGATCTCCTACGAGCAGTACTTC
cdr3_aa: CSARDWASGGISYEQYF
j_call: TRBJ2-7
d_call: TRBD2
v_call: TRBV20-1
cdr3_length: 17
clone_size: many

cdr3_nt: TGTGCCGCAGACGGGGTAGCGGAAAGCACAGATACGCAGTATTTT
cdr3_aa: CAADGVAESTDTQYF
j_call: TRBJ2-3
d_call: NA
v_call: TRBV28
cdr3_length: 15
clone_size: NA

cdr3_nt: TGTGCCAGCAGTTTAGGCGGGACTAGGGCCACAGATACGCAGTATTTT
cdr3_aa: CASSLGGTRATDTQYF
j_call: TRBJ2-3
d_call: TRBD2
v_call: TRBV28
cdr3_length: 16
clone_size: NA

cdr3_nt: TGTGCCGGCAGCCCACGATCCACAGATACGCAGTATTTT
cdr3_aa: CAGSPRSTDTQYF
j_call: TRBJ2-3
d_call: NA
v_call: TRBV7-3
cdr3_length: 13
clone_size: NA

cdr3_nt: TGCGCCAGCAGCCCGGGCCTTGCTCGGGGCAATGAGCAGTTCTTC
cdr3_aa: CASSPGLARGNEQFF
j_call: TRBJ2-1
d_call: NA
v_call: TRBV4-3
cdr3_length: 15
clone_size: NA

cdr3_nt: TGTACCAGCAGCCTGACAGGGGGCAGGGGCTACACCTTC
cdr3_aa: CTSSLTGGRGYTF
j_call: TRBJ1-2
d_call: TRBD1
v_call: TRBV12-3/TRBV12-4
cdr3_length: 13
clone_size: NA

cdr3_nt: TGTGCCAGCAGCGAAGACGGAAGATCTCACAATGAGCAGTTCTTC
cdr3_aa: CASSEDGRSHNEQFF
j_call: TRBJ2-1
d_call: NA
v_call: TRBV7-6
cdr3_length: 15
clone_size: NA

cdr3_nt: TGTGCCATCAGTGGCCACCCGGTGGAGGAGACCCAGTACTTC
cdr3_aa: CAISGHPVEETQYF
j_call: TRBJ2-5
d_call: NA
v_call: TRBV10-3
cdr3_length: 14
clone_size: NA

cdr3_nt: TGTGCCACCGGCGCCAGTTTCGGGGGGTCCGAAAGAGTTAGCACAGATACGCAGTATTTT
cdr3_aa: CATGASFGGSERVSTDTQYF
j_call: TRBJ2-3
d_call: TRBD2
v_call: TRBV15
cdr3_length: 20
clone_size: NA

cdr3_nt: TGCGCCAGCAGCTTGCACAGGGAGGGCGAAGCTTTCTTT
cdr3_aa: CASSLHREGEAFF
j_call: TRBJ1-1
d_call: NA
v_call: TRBV5-1
cdr3_length: 13
clone_size: once

cdr3_nt: TGTGCCAGCAGGACACAGGGGCGCGATGAGCAGTTCTTC
cdr3_aa: CASRTQGRDEQFF
j_call: TRBJ2-1
d_call: TRBD1
v_call: TRBV27
cdr3_length: 13
clone_size: NA

cdr3_nt: TGTGCCAGCAGCATAGTACAGGGGACTCCTGACTCCTACAATGAGCAGTTCTTC
cdr3_aa: CASSIVQGTPDSYNEQFF
j_call: TRBJ2-1
d_call: NA
v_call: TRBV7-2
cdr3_length: 18
clone_size: many

cdr3_nt: TGCGCCAGCAGTGATGGTACCACTGAAGCTTTCTTT
cdr3_aa: CASSDGTTEAFF
j_call: TRBJ1-1
d_call: NA
v_call: TRBV5-1
cdr3_length: 12
clone_size: NA

cdr3_nt: TGCAGTGCTCAAAGCCAGCGGGGGGCCACAGATACGCAGTATTTT
cdr3_aa: CSAQSQRGATDTQYF
j_call: TRBJ2-3
d_call: TRBD2
v_call: TRBV20-1
cdr3_length: 15
clone_size: NA

cdr3_nt: TGTGCCAGCAGCTTTACAGGGAGTACAGGCAATGAGCAGTTCTTC
cdr3_aa: CASSFTGSTGNEQFF
j_call: TRBJ2-1
d_call: NA
v_call: TRBV11-2
cdr3_length: 15
clone_size: NA

cdr3_nt: TGTGCCAGCAGTTCGTCTAGCACAGATATGCAGTATTTT
cdr3_aa: CASSSSSTDMQYF
j_call: TRBJ2-3
d_call: NA
v_call: TRBV6-5
cdr3_length: 13
clone_size: NA

cdr3_nt: TGTGCCAGCAGTTACTCATCAGGGCAGACTGAAGCTTTCTTT
cdr3_aa: CASSYSSGQTEAFF
j_call: TRBJ1-1
d_call: NA
v_call: TRBV6-5
cdr3_length: 14
clone_size: NA

cdr3_nt: TGCAGTGCTAGGATCCTAGCGGGTGAAGATACGCAGTATTTT
cdr3_aa: CSARILAGEDTQYF
j_call: TRBJ2-3
d_call: TRBD2
v_call: TRBV20-1
cdr3_length: 14
clone_size: few

cdr3_nt: TGTGCCAGCCACTCTATGGATACGCAGTATTTT
cdr3_aa: CASHSMDTQYF
j_call: TRBJ2-3
d_call: NA
v_call: TRBV7-9
cdr3_length: 11
clone_size: few

cdr3_nt: TGTGCCAGCAGCCAAGGCCTAAATGGACAGGATGGATACGAGCAGTACTTC
cdr3_aa: CASSQGLNGQDGYEQYF
j_call: TRBJ2-7
d_call: TRBD1
v_call: TRBV4-2
cdr3_length: 17
clone_size: few

cdr3_nt: TGCAGCGTTACCATCTCCTACAATGAGCAGTTCTTC
cdr3_aa: CSVTISYNEQFF
j_call: TRBJ2-1
d_call: NA
v_call: TRBV29-1
cdr3_length: 12
clone_size: few

cdr3_nt: TGCGCCAGCAGCCAAGAAGGCAGGGACTACTATGGCTACACCTTC
cdr3_aa: CASSQEGRDYYGYTF
j_call: TRBJ1-2
d_call: NA
v_call: TRBV4-3
cdr3_length: 15
clone_size: few

cdr3_nt: TGTGCCAGCAGTGGGACCTCGGGACTCTCCTACGAGCAGTACTTC
cdr3_aa: CASSGTSGLSYEQYF
j_call: TRBJ2-7
d_call: NA
v_call: TRBV6-5
cdr3_length: 15
clone_size: NA

cdr3_nt: TGTGCCTGGAGTGATCGCGGGGACCAGAACACTGAAGCTTTCTTT
cdr3_aa: CAWSDRGDQNTEAFF
j_call: TRBJ1-1
d_call: NA
v_call: TRBV30
cdr3_length: 15
clone_size: NA

cdr3_nt: TGCGCCAGCAGCCAAGGGACAGGGGTCGACTATGGCTACACCTTC
cdr3_aa: CASSQGTGVDYGYTF
j_call: TRBJ1-2
d_call: TRBD1
v_call: TRBV5-1
cdr3_length: 15
clone_size: NA

cdr3_nt: TGCAGCGTTGCGGCAGTCTTAATGGGCACTGAAGCTTTCTTT
cdr3_aa: CSVAAVLMGTEAFF
j_call: TRBJ1-1
d_call: NA
v_call: TRBV29-1
cdr3_length: 14
clone_size: few

cdr3_nt: TGTGCCACCAGTGACCCCCGGGGCAGGGACGGGGGCCTTATAGAGACCCAGTACTTC
cdr3_aa: CATSDPRGRDGGLIETQYF
j_call: TRBJ2-5
d_call: NA
v_call: TRBV24-1
cdr3_length: 19
clone_size: many

cdr3_nt: TGTGCCAGCAGCTCCATCGGGGGGCGAACAGATACGCAGTATTTT
cdr3_aa: CASSSIGGRTDTQYF
j_call: TRBJ2-3
d_call: NA
v_call: TRBV7-3
cdr3_length: 15
clone_size: NA

cdr3_nt: TGTGCCAGCAGTTTCCGGGACAGGGGATTGAGTAACTATGGCTACACCTTC
cdr3_aa: CASSFRDRGLSNYGYTF
j_call: TRBJ1-2
d_call: TRBD1
v_call: TRBV7-2
cdr3_length: 17
clone_size: few